This T cell receptor (beta chain) is from a study of response to subunit inactivated influenza vaccine. This clonotype was detected only a few times. With V trimmed by 4 bases and J by 7 bases, 7 bases remained unmatched. The germline gives CDR1 SEHNR, CDR2 FQNEAQ (reference sequence). This CDR3 comprises 15 residues. TCRdb redid the calling of the RT-PCR reads with MiXCR, one entry per CDR3 protein. The profile shows 180,000 or so distinct CDR3 sequences, more than 10% of them singletons. These data were also reused for a study on T cells expressing NK-cell markers. That study reports: In generating TCR beta cDNA, 5'RACE template switching with UMIs was used. Sorted CD3+CD56+NKG2C+, CD3+CD56+NKG2C- and CD3+CD56-NKG2C+ T-cell subsets were beta-chain profiled. Sorting was limited to alpha-beta TCR-expressing T cells with an anti-gamma-delta TCR antibody in several experiments. Dominant NKG2C+ clonotypes accounted for roughly 1.0-7.0% of CD8+ T cells in more than 5 donors. Nothing established the HCMV specificity of expanded NKG2C+ T cell clones.

V is TRBV7-9 and J is TRBJ2-1; 10 nucleotides match TRBD2. This receptor was obtained from a man in his fifties who received an inactivated influenza vaccine. The starting material was CD8+ T cells sorted from PBMCs, obtained approximately 13 days after vaccination. Written as DNA, the CDR3 is TGTGCCAGCAGCTCGAGCGGGAGGGGGGGGAATGAGCAGTTCTTC. Translation: CASSSSGRGGNEQFF.